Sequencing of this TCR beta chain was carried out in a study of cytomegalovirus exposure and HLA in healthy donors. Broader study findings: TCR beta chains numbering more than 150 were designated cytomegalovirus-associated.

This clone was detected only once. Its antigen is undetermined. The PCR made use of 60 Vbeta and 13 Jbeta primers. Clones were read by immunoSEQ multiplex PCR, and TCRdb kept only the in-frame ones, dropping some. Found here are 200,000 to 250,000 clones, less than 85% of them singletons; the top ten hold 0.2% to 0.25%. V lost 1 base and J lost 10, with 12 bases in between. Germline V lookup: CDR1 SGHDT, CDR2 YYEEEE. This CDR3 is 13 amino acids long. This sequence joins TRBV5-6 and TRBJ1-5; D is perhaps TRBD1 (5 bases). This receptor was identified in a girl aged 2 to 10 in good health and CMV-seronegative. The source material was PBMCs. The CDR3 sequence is CASSLRGTGPQHF. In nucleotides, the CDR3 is TGTGCCAGCAGCTTGCGAGGAACAGGACCCCAGCATTTT.